This T cell receptor beta chain appears in the sequencing data of a study of T cell responses to AZD1222 COVID-19 vaccine. This clone was recorded only once. Its antigen remains unidentified. The study's findings and limits: Donors skewed white British and female; clonal diversity was possibly underestimated. Scientists sampled the repertoires only once the peak T cell response had passed. The study identified only five or six AZD1222 recipients as seropositive at baseline.

The ends were cut back, 7 bases at V and 4 bases at J, with 23 bases in the middle. The germline CDR1 and CDR2 sequences are WSHSY and SAAADI. CDR3 length: 17 residues. Clones were sequenced by immunoSEQ multiplex PCR, and TCRdb holds only the in-frame ones, with some missing. The data contain 100,000 to 150,000 clones, 80% to 90% of them singletons. The specimen was peripheral blood, collected on day 0 of AZD1222 vaccination. The TCR was taken from an adult in good health. V usage is TRBV10-2 and J usage is TRBJ2-1; D unclear. CDR3 coding DNA: TGCGCCAGCACCCAGTTGGAAGGGCCAATCAAATACAATGAGCAGTTCTTC. Its protein product is CASTQLEGPIKYNEQFF.